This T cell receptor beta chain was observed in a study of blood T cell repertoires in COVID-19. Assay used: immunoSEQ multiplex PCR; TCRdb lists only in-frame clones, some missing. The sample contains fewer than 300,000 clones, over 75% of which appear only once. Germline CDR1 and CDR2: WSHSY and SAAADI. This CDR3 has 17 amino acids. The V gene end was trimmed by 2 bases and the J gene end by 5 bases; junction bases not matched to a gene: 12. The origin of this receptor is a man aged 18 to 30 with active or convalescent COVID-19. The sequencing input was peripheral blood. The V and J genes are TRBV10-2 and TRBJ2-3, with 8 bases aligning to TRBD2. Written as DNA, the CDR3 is TGCGCCAGCAGTGAGACTATAGCGGGGAGGACGAAAGATACGCAGTATTTT. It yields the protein CASSETIAGRTKDTQYF.